Listed here are 23 T cell receptor beta chains from one sample, sequenced in a study of cytomegalovirus exposure and HLA in healthy donors. Data came from immunoSEQ multiplex PCR; TCRdb stores just in-frame clones and leaves some out. The data contain about 95,000 clones, 85% of them seen just once; the ten biggest clones take up 20%. The sample comprised PBMCs. The source of these receptors is a man younger than 35 in good health and CMV-seropositive.

The rearrangement joins TRBV5-1 to TRBJ2-7, with TRBD2 matching over 7 bases. After removal of 1 base from V and 3 bases from J, the junction contained 4 bases not matched to a gene. The CDR3 extends over 14 amino acids. Germline lookup yields CDR1 SGHRS and CDR2 YFSETQ. The CDR3 reads CASSLSGGNYEQYF. The CDR3 coding sequence is TGCGCCAGCAGCTTGTCCGGGGGGAACTACGAGCAGTACTTC.

The chain employs TRBV14 and TRBJ2-3, with D possibly matching TRBD1 (6 bases). The CDR3 spans 14 residues. With 5 bases removed from V and 2 bases from J, the gap between germline ends came to 11 bases. Germline CDR1 and CDR2: SGHDN and FVKESK. CDR3 sequence (DNA): TGTGCCAGCAGCTGGGACACCCTCACAGATACGCAGTATTTT. It codes for CASSWDTLTDTQYF.

To note about this clone: Other DNA variants within this sample encode the same CDR3. The chain carries TRBV6-5 and TRBJ1-1; D unresolved. CDR1 MNHEY and CDR2 SVGAGI come from the germline V gene. CDR3 length: 15 amino acids. V gave up 0 bases and J gave up 2 bases, with 10 bases separating them. CDR3 bases: TGTGCCAGCAGTTACTCCCAAGGCGGTAACACTGAAGCTTTCTTT. Translating it yields CASSYSQGGNTEAFF.

The chain joins TRBV19 to TRBJ2-7; 7 nucleotides align to TRBD2. The CDR3 is made up of 16 amino acids. V trimming: 7 bases; J trimming: 2 bases; junction bases outside the gene matches: 14. CDR1 and CDR2 from the germline V gene are LNHDA and SQIVND (reference sequence). The CDR3 DNA is TGTGCCAGTACCACCGGGGGAGGGGCCGCCCCCTACGAGCAGTACTTC. Translated: CASTTGGGAAPYEQYF.

The chain recombines TRBV7-9 with TRBJ1-2; possible D gene TRBD1, 5 bases. The CDR3 sequence is 15 residues long. Germline CDR1 and CDR2: SEHNR and FQNEAQ (reference sequence). Trimming left V 5 bases short and J 4 bases short, with 17 bases between. This CDR3 is CASSHGGTDFYGYTF. CDR3 nucleotide sequence: TGTGCCAGCAGCCACGGCGGGACCGACTTCTATGGCTACACCTTC. Complete variable domain (other parts from reference TRBV7-9 and TRBJ1-2): DTGVSQNPRHKITKRGQNVTFRCDPISEHNRLYWYRQTLGQGPEFLTYFQNEAQLEKSRLLSDRFSAERPKGSFSTLEIQRTEQGDSAMYLCASSHGGTDFYGYTFGSGTRLTVV.

This clone has just one count. Other DNA sequences within the sample encode an identical CDR3. The chain couples TRBV6-5 to TRBJ2-5, with 8 bases matching TRBD1. The CDR3 contains 14 residues. CDR1 and CDR2 from the germline V gene are MNHEY and SVGAGI. V lost 2 bases to trimming and J lost 5 bases; unmatched junction nucleotides: 4. The CDR3 nucleotides are TGTGCCAGCAGTTACGACAGGGGAAGGGAGACCCAGTACTTC. Amino acids: CASSYDRGRETQYF.

This clone was observed a single time. The genes are TRBV19 and TRBJ2-7, with TRBD2 identical over 7 bases. The germline V gene encodes CDR1 LNHDA and CDR2 SQIVND (reference sequence). The V gene end was trimmed by 1 base and the J gene end by 1 base; junction bases not matched to a gene: 7. The CDR3 sequence is 16 residues long. CDR3 DNA sequence: TGTGCCAGTAGTATAGTAGGCGGGAGCACTTCCTACGAGCAGTACTTC. It codes for CASSIVGGSTSYEQYF.

This rearrangement joins TRBV5-1 to TRBJ2-1, with 7 bases that match TRBD2. Germline V gene data show CDR1 as SGHRS and CDR2 as YFSETQ. This CDR3 is built from 17 residues. The J segment lost 8 bases and the V segment lost 0 bases, leaving 14 bases of the junction unmatched. CDR3 sequence reads: CASSLEFGGGPRHEQFF. The CDR3 DNA reads TGCGCCAGCAGCTTGGAGTTCGGGGGAGGGCCTCGGCATGAGCAGTTCTTC. The whole variable domain, filled in from reference TRBV5-1 and TRBJ2-1, reads KAGVTQTPRYLIKTRGQQVTLSCSPISGHRSVSWYQQTPGQGLQFLFEYFSETQRNKGNFPGRFSGRQFSNSRSEMNVSTLELGDSALYLCASSLEFGGGPRHEQFFGPGTRLTVL.

This clone has just one count. The chain employs TRBV25-1 and TRBJ1-4, with D maybe TRBD1 (6 bases). Germline V gives CDR1 MGHDK, CDR2 SYGVNS. Trimming pared 3 bases from V and 8 bases from J, leaving 13 bases between. This CDR3 has 14 amino acids. This chain's CDR3 is CASSETGRGEKLFF. CDR3 DNA sequence: TGTGCCAGCAGTGAGACAGGAAGGGGCGAAAAACTGTTTTTT.

V is TRBV7-9 and J is TRBJ1-1; 8 bases map to TRBD1. The V gene end was trimmed by 0 bases and the J gene end by 6 bases; junction bases not matched to a gene: 9. The CDR3 runs 16 residues. Germline-derived CDR1 and CDR2 are SEHNR and FQNEAQ (reference sequence). CDR3 region: CASSLASWTGRAEAFF. The CDR3 coding sequence is TGTGCCAGCAGCTTAGCGAGCTGGACAGGGCGAGCTGAAGCTTTCTTT.

The chain employs TRBV4-1 and TRBJ1-2, with D perhaps matching TRBD1 (6 bases). V lost 1 base to trimming and J lost 3 bases, with 12 bases between them. The CDR3 runs 15 residues. Germline V gene lookup returns CDR1 MGHRA and CDR2 YSYEKL. The CDR3 DNA reads as TGCGCCAGCAGCCAAGGAACAGGGTTAGACTATGGCTACACCTTC. Amino acids: CASSQGTGLDYGYTF.

The chain employs TRBV9 and TRBJ1-2; the D gene is possibly TRBD1 (5 bases). The germline V gene encodes CDR1 SGDLS and CDR2 YYNGEE. CDR3 length equals 12 residues. V was clipped by 3 bases and J by 7 bases, with 10 bases between them. This CDR3 is CASSAGGVGYTF. The CDR3 coding sequence is TGTGCCAGCAGCGCAGGAGGGGTTGGCTACACCTTC.

The chain is built from TRBV14 and TRBJ2-1; D may be TRBD1 (6 bases). Trimming removed 2 bases at V and 11 bases at J, with 13 bases between. There are 13 residues in the CDR3. Germline CDR1 is SGHDN and CDR2 is FVKESK. The CDR3 here is CASSQRRGDKQFF. DNA for the CDR3: TGTGCCAGCAGCCAACGTAGAGGGGACAAGCAGTTCTTC.

V gene TRBV6-5 combines with J gene TRBJ1-2; D is uncertain. Germline CDR1 reads MNHEY; CDR2 reads SVGAGI. The V end lost 0 bases, the J end lost 6 bases, and 14 bases lay between the germline ends. This CDR3 has 15 residues. The CDR3 loop reads CASSYSKLAGDGYTF. For the CDR3, the DNA is TGTGCCAGCAGTTACTCGAAGTTAGCGGGAGATGGCTACACCTTC.

The genes are TRBV6-4 and TRBJ2-7; TRBD2 might be the D (5 bases). Between the trimmed V and J ends, which lost 9 bases and 6 bases, there was a span of 12 bases. In germline, CDR1 is MRHNA, CDR2 SNTAGT. CDR3 length equals 11 residues. CDR3: CARADRREQYV. In DNA, the CDR3 is TGTGCCAGAGCGGACCGGCGCGAGCAGTACGTC.

J is TRBJ1-4 and V is TRBV2; 7 bases are a match to TRBD1. The CDR3 totals 15 residues. CDR1 SNHLY and CDR2 FYNNEI come from the germline V gene. With 5 bases clipped from V and 8 bases from J, the junction kept 11 bases outside the gene matches. CDR3 region: CASSSTGRWEEKLFF. The CDR3 nucleotides are TGTGCCAGCAGTTCGACAGGGAGGTGGGAAGAAAAACTGTTTTTT.

The chain couples TRBV27 to TRBJ2-3; 10 positions match TRBD1. In germline, CDR1 is MNHEY, CDR2 SMNVEV (reference sequence). The V segment lost 10 bases and the J segment 5 bases; nucleotides outside the gene matches: 6. The CDR3 has 13 amino acids. The CDR3 coding sequence is TGTGCCACCCTCGGACAGGGGGAAGATACGCAGTATTTT. Its protein product is CATLGQGEDTQYF.

The gene calls are TRBV9 and TRBJ1-4; D is perhaps TRBD1 (5 bases). Germline V lookup: CDR1 SGDLS, CDR2 YYNGEE. The CDR3 length is 13 residues. V was shortened by 4 bases and J by 3 bases, with 7 bases between the two germline ends. CDR3 in DNA: TGTGCCAGCAGCCCACAGGCTAATGAAAAACTGTTTTTT. This translates into CASSPQANEKLFF.

This chain's CDR3 is CASSGTKGNTIYF. The CDR3 nucleotides are TGTGCCAGTAGCGGGACTAAAGGAAACACCATATATTTT. The rearrangement uses TRBV19 and TRBJ1-3; D possibly corresponds to TRBD1 (5 bases). This CDR3 is built from 13 residues. Germline lookup yields CDR1 LNHDA and CDR2 SQIVND (reference sequence). V was shortened by 6 bases and J by 4 bases, with 10 bases between the two germline ends.

V usage is TRBV9 and J usage is TRBJ2-6; D is unclear. The CDR3 has 19 amino acids. With 0 bases removed from V and 0 bases from J, the gap between germline ends came to 16 bases. Germline V gives CDR1 SGDLS, CDR2 YYNGEE. The CDR3 DNA reads as TGTGCCAGCAGCGTAGACCTTGCCCGATTCAGCTCTGGGGCCAACGTCCTGACTTTC. The encoded protein is CASSVDLARFSSGANVLTF.

The chain employs TRBV29-1 and TRBJ2-5; 12 bases agree with TRBD1. J gave up 3 bases and V 4 bases, and 12 bases lay outside the gene matches. The CDR3 spans 17 residues. Germline CDR1 and CDR2: SQVTM and ANQGSEA. The CDR3 DNA reads TGCAGCGTTGGCTGGGACAGGGGGCGCCCCGATGAAGAGACCCAGTACTTC. Its protein is CSVGWDRGRPDEETQYF.

The V call is TRBV27, the J call TRBJ2-7; D is perhaps TRBD1 (6 bases). This CDR3 is 12 amino acids long. Germline CDR1 and CDR2: MNHEY and SMNVEV (reference sequence). V lost 6 bases and J lost 6, with 12 bases in between. The chain's CDR3 is CASSCTGCEQYF. The CDR3 nucleotides are TGTGCCAGCAGCTGTACAGGGTGCGAGCAGTACTTC.

The rearrangement links TRBV7-3 to TRBJ2-7, with 9 bases aligning to TRBD1. Germline CDR1 reads SGHTA; CDR2 reads FQGTGA. V shed 6 bases, J shed 7 bases, and the junction held 10 bases outside the gene matches. The CDR3 length is 14 residues. CDR3 region: CASSRTGGAGEQYF. The CDR3 bases are TGTGCCAGCAGTCGTACAGGGGGCGCAGGGGAGCAGTACTTC.